This T cell receptor beta chain was identified in a study of T cell responses to AZD1222 COVID-19 vaccine. The protocol was immunoSEQ multiplex PCR, while the TCRdb copy is restricted to in-frame clones and leaves out a portion. The table records more than 140,000 clones, around 88% of them present only once. About this clone: Its antigen is unknown.

V lost 4 bases and J 2 bases, leaving 18 bases between the germline ends. Germline CDR1 and CDR2: SGHNT and YYREEE (reference sequence). The CDR3 has 16 amino acids. Study outcomes and limitations: It was only after the peak T cell response that any repertoires were sampled. At 160-218 and 743-854, vaccine-associated CD4 TCRs were dominant, and they spanned spike.

This TCR derives from an adult in good health. Specimen: peripheral blood, collected on day 0 of MenACWY control vaccination. The chain employs TRBV5-4 and TRBJ1-2; maybe TRBD1 (5 bases). The CDR3 DNA sequence: TGTGCCAGCAGCCCACTGAGTGGAGGGACGAACTATGGCTACACCTTC. Translating gives CASSPLSGGTNYGYTF.